This TCR beta chain was captured in a study of T cells in Graves' hyperthyroidism and ophthalmopathy. Study-level background: The authors collected peripheral blood at initial diagnosis, before any treatment. Overall study findings and caveats: In blood, most of the thyroid clonotypes expanded above 0.001 were also present.

Germline loops: CDR1 DFQATT, CDR2 SNEGSKA (reference sequence). V lost 4 bases to trimming and J lost 0 bases, with 13 bases between them. CDR3 length: 14 amino acids. Absent ophthalmopathy progression within 18 months defined stable Graves' hyperthyroidism. The table lists this clonotype with a few counts. The target antigen is unknown. Researchers took RNA transcripts and amplified the TCR beta CDR3 regions from them. When the TCR CDR3 underwent first-round RT-PCR, the HTBI primer set was used. TCRdb passed the multiplex PCR reads through MiXCR, listing each CDR3 protein once. Among about 420,000 distinct CDR3 sequences listed, roughly an eighth were seen once.

The source material was blood. The origin of this receptor is a woman between 18 and 30 years old with Graves' hyperthyroidism. The rearrangement uses TRBV20-1 and TRBJ2-7; a possible D gene is TRBD1 (6 bases). The CDR3 is CSATPRDTSYEQYF. The DNA of the CDR3 is TGCAGTGCTACTCCCAGGGACACCTCCTACGAGCAGTACTTC.